A selection of T cell receptor beta chains follows, all from one sample in a study of T cell responses to AZD1222 COVID-19 vaccine. Sequencing used immunoSEQ multiplex PCR; TCRdb keeps in-frame clones, though not all of them. The data contain 100,000 to 150,000 clones, 70% to 85% of them singletons. Source: peripheral blood, taken on day 0 of AZD1222 vaccination. Receptors originate from an adult in good health. Each CDR3 is given with its conserved first and last residue.

14 | TRBJ1-6 | TRBV6-4 | CAGLVGSYNSPLHF
16 | TRBJ2-2 | TRBV5-4 | CASSSRTSGITGELFF
17 | TRBJ2-3 | TRBV7-9 | CASSFSLTQGAGDTQYF
13 | TRBJ1-1 | TRBV28 | CASSLTGMSEAFF
12 | TRBJ2-1 | TRBV19 | CASSGTFNEQFF
17 | TRBJ2-7 | TRBV5-1 | CASSTAVGAEISYEQYF
13 | TRBJ1-2 | TRBV25-1 | CASSEPGQYGYTF
16 | TRBJ1-4 | TRBV7-8 | CASSRRPGNTNEKLFF
12 | TRBJ2-2 | TRBV11-2 | CASSPGAGELFF
12 | TRBJ2-7 | TRBV19 | CASSGTSYEQYF
13 | TRBJ2-5 | TRBV20-1 | CSASTSPQETQYF
14 | TRBJ1-3 | TRBV6-6 | CASSLGERRNTIYF
13 | TRBJ2-1 | TRBV28 | CASGGGAYNEQFF
15 | TRBJ2-1 | TRBV7-9 | CASSARQGSYNEQFF
12 | TRBJ2-7 | TRBV29-1 | CSVYTFPYEQYF